Following are 3 T cell receptor beta chains from one sample sequenced in a study of Graves' ophthalmopathy and Graves' hyperthyroidism. Amplification from RNA transcripts yielded the TCR beta CDR3 regions. The authors performed first-round RT-PCR with HTBI primers and then a second-round multiplex PCR. TCRdb re-called the multiplex PCR reads with MiXCR, one entry per CDR3 protein. Of 740,000 or so distinct CDR3 sequences in the sample, roughly 40% were seen once. The sequencing input was peripheral blood. Every receptor here comes from an adult man with Graves' ophthalmopathy.

As regards this clonotype: A single base separates this from a much larger clone, so it may be a read error. J is TRBJ1-1 and V is TRBV12-3 or TRBV12-4; 9 bases align to TRBD1. This CDR3 contains 14 residues. The V segment lost 4 bases and the J segment 7 bases; nucleotides outside the gene matches: 7. The CDR3 nucleotides are TGTGCCAGCAGTTGGGACAGGGTCTACAATGAAGCTTTCTTT. Its translation: CASSWDRVYNEAFF.

The chain couples TRBV2 to TRBJ1-5; D perhaps matches TRBD1 (5 bases). Trimming took 5 bases from V and 5 from J, leaving 22 bases between them. The germline V gene has CDR1 SNHLY and CDR2 FYNNEI. The CDR3 totals 17 residues. CDR3 coding DNA: TGTGCCAGCAGTTTAGTGGGCGCTCGGCAAGGGGATCAGCCCCAGCATTTT. Translation gives CASSLVGARQGDQPQHF.

Notes on this clonotype: One end of the junction does not line up with germline, which may come from a read error. This chain uses TRBV10-3 with TRBJ1-2; weak D call: TRBD1 (6 bases). CDR3 length equals 14 residues. Germline CDR1 is ENHRY and CDR2 is SYGVKD. CDR3 coding DNA: TGTGCCAGCAGTGAAGGGACAAGAAACTATGGCTACACCTTC. Its translation is CASSEGTRNYGYTF.